Below are 22 T cell receptor beta chains sequenced from a single sample in a study of low-dose radiotherapy and immunotherapy resistance in tumors. Primers used for first-strand cDNA, a TRAV- and TRBV-specific set, covered both alpha and beta chains. The authors ran approximately 20 PCR cycles to amplify TCRs with a constant-region primer and V-primer adapter. TCRdb re-analysed the reads in MiXCR, keeping a single row per CDR3 protein. This table holds roughly 100,000 distinct CDR3 sequences, around 20% found once. Stated time point: after trial treatment. As to treatment: LDRT plus nivolumab, ipilimumab, low-dose cyclophosphamide and aspirin (RACIN trial). This specimen consisted of PBMCs, obtained after low-dose radiotherapy plus immunotherapy. These receptors originate from a female donor with ovarian cancer.

In this sample, this clonotype turned up many times. The J gene is TRBJ2-1, the V gene TRBV3-1; the match to TRBD2 covers 7 bases. This CDR3 is built from 15 residues. Germline V gene sequence: CDR1 LGHDT, CDR2 YNNKEL (reference sequence). After removal of 5 bases from V and 0 bases from J, the junction contained 4 bases not matched to a gene. DNA of the CDR3: TGTGCCAGCAGCGCTACTAGCGTCTCCTACAATGAGCAGTTCTTC. It encodes CASSATSVSYNEQFF.

The table lists this clonotype with a few counts. The V call is TRBV6-1, the J call TRBJ1-1; D perhaps matches TRBD1 (6 bases). The CDR3 spans 14 residues. Germline V gene sequence: CDR1 MNHNS, CDR2 SASEGT. V lost 7 bases and J lost 3, with 15 bases in between. CDR3 nucleotides: TGTGCCAGCAACCCGACAGGAAGTTACACTGAAGCTTTCTTT. It codes for CASNPTGSYTEAFF.

The chain combines TRBV10-3 with TRBJ1-2; no reliable D call. Germline V lookup: CDR1 ENHRY, CDR2 SYGVKD. This CDR3 is 14 amino acids long. The V gene lost 4 bases and the J gene lost 3 bases, with 12 bases spanning the gap. Written as DNA, the CDR3 is TGTGCCATCAGTGGCGTGGCAGCTGACTATGGCTACACCTTC. Its translation: CAISGVAADYGYTF.

In its sample, this clonotype was seen many times. The CDR3 DNA sequence: TGTGCCAGCTCACCACCGACTAGCACCGGGGAGCTGTTTTTT. It is translated as CASSPPTSTGELFF. The chain has TRBV18 and TRBJ2-2; TRBD2 is a possible D gene (6 bases). CDR1 is KGHSH and CDR2 is LQKENI in the germline V gene. V gave up 0 bases and J gave up 4 bases, with 6 bases separating them. This CDR3 region has 14 residues.

This clonotype has at least ten counts. V and J are TRBV11-3 and TRBJ2-2; no clear D gene. This CDR3 is 14 amino acids long. Per germline, CDR1 SGHNT and CDR2 YENEEA. Between the trimmed V and J ends, which lost 0 bases and 1 base, there was a span of 3 bases. CDR3: CASSLELNTGELFF. In DNA, the CDR3 is TGTGCCAGCAGCTTAGAACTGAACACCGGGGAGCTGTTTTTT. Based on the CDR3 plus reference TRBV11-3 and TRBJ2-2, the full variable domain is EAGVVQSPRYKIIEKKQPVAFWCNPISGHNTLYWYLQNLGQGPELLIRYENEEAVDDSQLPKDRFSAERLKGVDSTLKIQPAELGDSAVYLCASSLELNTGELFFGEGSRLTVL.

This clonotype was found many times. The V call is TRBV29-1, the J call TRBJ1-4; D not resolved. The V gene lost 7 bases and the J gene lost 0 bases, with 9 bases spanning the gap. This CDR3 has 13 amino acids. The V gene's germline CDR1 is SQVTM and CDR2 ANQGSEA. DNA of the CDR3: TGCAGCGCCAGAAGAGCAACTAATGAAAAACTGTTTTTT. The encoded protein is CSARRATNEKLFF.

This clonotype was counted many times. The V and J genes are TRBV7-2 and TRBJ2-3; 13 nucleotides agree with TRBD2. This CDR3 has 17 residues. Germline V lookup: CDR1 SGHTA, CDR2 FQGNSA. V gave up 4 bases and J gave up 4 bases; unmatched junction bases: 8. The DNA for the CDR3 is TGTGCCAGCAGCTGGACTAGCGGGGGCCGCGGCGCAGATACGCAGTATTTT. Amino acid sequence: CASSWTSGGRGADTQYF.

This clonotype was counted ten times or more. V usage is TRBV28 and J usage is TRBJ2-1; 8 positions agree with TRBD2. This CDR3 has 13 amino acids. Trimming removed 8 bases from V and 7 bases from J; junction bases left unmatched: 7. Germline V gives CDR1 MDHEN, CDR2 SYDVKM. CDR3 amino acids: CASREGGGNEQFF. The DNA for the CDR3 is TGTGCCAGCCGGGAGGGGGGCGGGAATGAGCAGTTCTTC.

The table lists this clonotype with many counts. The chain combines TRBV13 with TRBJ2-7; 8 positions agree with TRBD2. V was pared by 5 bases and J by 2 bases, with 14 bases of the junction left unmatched. Germline V CDR1 and CDR2: PRHDT, FYEKMQ (reference sequence). This CDR3 comprises 17 residues. This CDR3 reads CASSPPAGTRSTYEQYF. The CDR3 nucleotides are TGTGCCAGCAGCCCCCCTGCCGGGACTAGGTCAACCTACGAGCAGTACTTC.

There are many counts of this clonotype. This sequence joins TRBV20-1 and TRBJ1-2, with 11 bases fitting TRBD1. Germline-derived CDR1 and CDR2 are DFQATT and SNEGSKA (reference sequence). V was clipped by 6 bases and J by 2 bases; unmatched bases: 5. There are 14 residues in the CDR3. The CDR3 here is CSAKDRGRNYGYTF. For the CDR3, the DNA is TGCAGTGCCAAGGACAGGGGGCGGAACTATGGCTACACCTTC.

This clonotype was detected many times. V usage is TRBV20-1 and J usage is TRBJ2-5; D might be TRBD1 (6 bases). Trimming cost V 6 bases and J 1 base, with 18 bases left between them. Per the germline V gene, CDR1 is DFQATT and CDR2 is SNEGSKA (reference sequence). The CDR3 extends over 15 amino acids. In nucleotides, the CDR3 is TGCAGTGCCAACTCCGAACAGGGCTCCCAAGAGACCCAGTACTTC. Translated: CSANSEQGSQETQYF.

This clonotype was counted many times. V gene TRBV11-1 combines with J gene TRBJ2-7; no firm D call. With 0 bases removed from V and 4 bases from J, the gap between germline ends came to 10 bases. The CDR3 is made up of 14 amino acids. Germline values: CDR1 SGHAT, CDR2 FQDESV (reference sequence). This CDR3 is CASSLAGLGYEQYF. The CDR3 DNA reads TGTGCCAGCAGCTTAGCGGGTTTGGGGTACGAGCAGTACTTC.

This clonotype was seen only a few times. The chain couples TRBV9 to TRBJ2-7, with TRBD2 matching over 12 bases. Germline-derived CDR1 and CDR2 are SGDLS and YYNGEE. V trimming: 2 bases; J trimming: 4 bases; junction bases outside the gene matches: 10. CDR3 length: 17 amino acids. Written as DNA, the CDR3 is TGTGCCAGCAGCGTCGCCCCTAGCGGGAGGGCCGAATACGAGCAGTACTTC. Translation: CASSVAPSGRAEYEQYF.

There are many counts of this clonotype. The V gene is TRBV28, the J gene TRBJ2-1; TRBD2 is a possible D gene (6 bases). Trimming took off 3 bases at V and 9 bases at J, with 12 bases between the two ends. The germline V gene has CDR1 MDHEN and CDR2 SYDVKM. The CDR3 has 13 residues. The CDR3 sequence: CASSFSGRGEQFF. For the CDR3, the DNA is TGTGCCAGCAGTTTTTCCGGGCGGGGTGAGCAGTTCTTC. Variable domain in full (rest from reference TRBV28 and TRBJ2-1): DVKVTQSSRYLVKRTGEKVFLECVQDMDHENMFWYRQDPGLGLRLIYFSYDVKMKEKGDIPEGYSVSREKKERFSLILESASTNQTSMYLCASSFSGRGEQFFGPGTRLTVL.

In this sample, this clonotype turned up many times. The chain recombines TRBV12-3 or TRBV12-4 with TRBJ1-2; 9 nucleotides match TRBD1. CDR3 length: 16 residues. Trimming cost V 6 bases and J 4 bases; bases outside gene matches: 12. In DNA, the CDR3 is TGTGCCAGCAGCGAGACGGGACAGGGTTTGGTCTATGGCTACACCTTC. Protein product: CASSETGQGLVYGYTF.

This clonotype was observed at least ten times. The rearrangement links TRBV7-2 to TRBJ1-5, with D hard to call. This CDR3 region has 15 residues. Germline assignment: CDR1 SGHTA and CDR2 FQGNSA. Deletions cut 2 bases from V and 0 bases from J, with 8 bases between. The CDR3 is CASSLWPGSNQPQHF. CDR3 DNA: TGTGCCAGCAGCTTATGGCCCGGTAGCAATCAGCCCCAGCATTTT.

The rearrangement joins TRBV6-1 to TRBJ2-1; 7 positions match TRBD1. This CDR3 has 15 residues. Losses at the gene ends were 7 bases for V and 0 bases for J; bases not matched to a gene: 6. Germline V lookup: CDR1 MNHNS, CDR2 SASEGT. The CDR3 DNA reads as TGTGCCAGCACCCTGGACAGGAGCTCCTACAATGAGCAGTTCTTC. As protein: CASTLDRSSYNEQFF.

This clonotype was seen at least ten times. The chain joins TRBV6-2 or TRBV6-3 to TRBJ2-1, with D possibly matching TRBD2 (6 bases). Germline-derived CDR1 and CDR2 are MNHEY and SVGEGT. V was clipped by 0 bases and J by 2 bases, with 11 bases between them. There are 16 residues in the CDR3. The CDR3 loop is CASSYSGRTAYNEQFF. CDR3 bases: TGTGCCAGCAGTTACTCCGGGAGAACGGCCTACAATGAGCAGTTCTTC.

In this sample, this clonotype turned up a few times. This sequence may be a read error, since a much larger clone differs from it by one base. The chain links TRBV24-1 to TRBJ2-1; no definite D call. The length of the CDR3 is 15 residues. Deletions cut 5 bases from V and 2 bases from J, with 12 bases between. CDR1 is KGHDR, CDR2 SFDVKD, per germline. The CDR3 sequence: CATSVRPGAYNEQFF. DNA of the CDR3: TGTGCCACCAGTGTCAGACCCGGCGCCTACAATGAGCAGTTCTTC.

This clonotype was seen repeatedly, ten times or more. The V and J genes are TRBV4-3 and TRBJ1-4; 7 bases match TRBD1. Germline V gene lookup returns CDR1 LGHNA and CDR2 YSLEER. The CDR3 consists of 18 residues. V trimming: 0 bases; J trimming: 0 bases; junction bases outside the gene matches: 7. For the CDR3, the DNA is TGCGCCAGCAGCCAAGATATGAGGGGGCCCACAACTAATGAAAAACTGTTTTTT. Translated, it gives CASSQDMRGPTTNEKLFF.

This chain connects TRBV7-9 to TRBJ1-4; D is unclear. Trimming took off 5 bases at V and 3 bases at J, with 10 bases between the two ends. This CDR3 contains 14 residues. Germline assignment: CDR1 SEHNR and CDR2 FQNEAQ (reference sequence). This CDR3 reads CASSGAGSNEKLFF. DNA of the CDR3: TGTGCCAGCAGCGGCGCGGGGTCTAATGAAAAACTGTTTTTT. The full variable domain, in which reference TRBV7-9 and TRBJ1-4 provide the parts outside the CDR3, is DTGVSQNPRHKITKRGQNVTFRCDPISEHNRLYWYRQTLGQGPEFLTYFQNEAQLEKSRLLSDRFSAERPKGSFSTLEIQRTEQGDSAMYLCASSGAGSNEKLFFGSGTQLSVL.

This clonotype appeared many times. The chain is built from TRBV7-8 and TRBJ2-2, with 10 bases identical to TRBD1. This CDR3 is 16 amino acids long. J gave up 8 bases and V 1 base, and 7 bases lay outside the gene matches. Per the germline V gene, CDR1 is SGHVS and CDR2 is FQNEAQ. For the CDR3, the DNA is TGTGCCAGCAGCTTAGGACAGGGGGCCATCAGTGGGGAGCTGTTTTTT. Translated, it gives CASSLGQGAISGELFF.